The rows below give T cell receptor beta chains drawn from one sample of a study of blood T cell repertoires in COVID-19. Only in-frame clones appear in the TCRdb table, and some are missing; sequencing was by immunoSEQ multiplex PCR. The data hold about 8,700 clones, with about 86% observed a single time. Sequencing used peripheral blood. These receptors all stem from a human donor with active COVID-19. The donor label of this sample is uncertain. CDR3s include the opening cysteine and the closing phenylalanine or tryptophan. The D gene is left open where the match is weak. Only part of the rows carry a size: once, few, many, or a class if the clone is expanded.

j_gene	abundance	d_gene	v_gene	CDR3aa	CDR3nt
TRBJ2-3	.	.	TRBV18	CASSDRFTDTQYF	TGTGCCAGCTCAGACAGATTCACAGATACGCAGTATTTT
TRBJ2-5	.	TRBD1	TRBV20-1	CSASDRGDGPWTQYF	TGCAGTGCTAGTGACAGGGGGGATGGTCCATGGACCCAGTACTTC
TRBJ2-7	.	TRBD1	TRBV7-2	CASSPTGRQGALSYEQYF	TGTGCCAGCAGCCCAACGGGGCGACAGGGTGCCCTCTCCTACGAGCAGTACTTC
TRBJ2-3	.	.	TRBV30	CAWSVNRDTQYF	TGTGCCTGGAGTGTTAACAGAGATACGCAGTATTTT
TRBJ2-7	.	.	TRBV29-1	CSGVIEEQYF	TGCAGCGGCGTTATAGAGGAGCAGTACTTC
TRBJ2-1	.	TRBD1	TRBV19	CATIPADRDGYNEQFF	TGTGCCACTATACCTGCGGACAGGGACGGGTACAATGAGCAGTTCTTC
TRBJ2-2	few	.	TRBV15	CATSSHSGELFF	TGTGCCACCAGCTCCCACTCCGGGGAGCTGTTTTTT
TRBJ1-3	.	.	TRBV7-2	CASSLERHTFGNTIYF	TGTGCCAGCAGCTTAGAACGACATACTTTTGGAAACACCATATATTTT
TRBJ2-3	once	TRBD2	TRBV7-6	CASSLDRGGPTDTQYF	TGTGCCAGCAGCTTAGACCGGGGAGGGCCCACAGATACGCAGTATTTT
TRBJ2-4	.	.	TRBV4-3	CASSQNRGAKNIQYF	TGCGCCAGCAGCCAAAATAGGGGAGCCAAAAACATTCAGTACTTC
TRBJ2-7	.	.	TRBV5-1	CASSLGVTTYEQYF	TGCGCCAGCAGCTTGGGCGTTACGACCTACGAGCAGTACTTC
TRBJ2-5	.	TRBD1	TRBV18	CASSPGQGGGTQYF	TGTGCCAGCTCACCAGGACAGGGTGGGGGGACCCAGTACTTC
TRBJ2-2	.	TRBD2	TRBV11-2	CASSLFSGGATGELFF	TGTGCCAGCAGCTTATTTAGCGGGGGGGCGACCGGGGAGCTGTTTTTT
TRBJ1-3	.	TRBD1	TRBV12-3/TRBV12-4	CASDRGPGNTIYF	TGTGCCAGCGACAGGGGGCCTGGAAACACCATATATTTT
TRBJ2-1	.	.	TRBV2	CASSGGLSWDEQFF	TGTGCCAGCAGTGGAGGCCTCAGTTGGGATGAGCAGTTCTTC
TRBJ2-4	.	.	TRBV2	CASSEDRGLNIQYF	TGTGCCAGCAGCGAGGACCGAGGGCTTAACATTCAGTACTTC
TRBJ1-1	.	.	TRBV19	CASSQFQGGAEAFF	TGTGCCAGTAGTCAATTTCAGGGAGGGGCTGAAGCTTTCTTT
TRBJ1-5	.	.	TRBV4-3	CASSQDHLQGFNQPQHF	TGCGCCAGCAGCCAAGACCACTTACAGGGCTTCAATCAGCCCCAGCATTTT
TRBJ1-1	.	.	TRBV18	CASSTQGRDTEAFF	TGTGCCAGCTCAACTCAGGGTAGGGACACTGAAGCTTTCTTT
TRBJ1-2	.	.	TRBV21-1	CASSKSRTFCYGYTF	TGTGCCAGCAGCAAAAGCAGGACATTCTGCTATGGCTACACCTTC
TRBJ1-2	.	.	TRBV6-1	CASSEIRTRYGYTF	TGTGCCAGCAGTGAAATTAGGACACGCTATGGCTACACCTTC
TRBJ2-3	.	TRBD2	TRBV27	CASSLTRLAGGYTQYF	TGTGCCAGCAGTTTGACGAGACTAGCGGGAGGATATACGCAGTATTTT
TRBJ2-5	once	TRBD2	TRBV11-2	CASSLAGGQETQYF	TGTGCCAGCAGCTTAGCGGGAGGCCAAGAGACCCAGTACTTC
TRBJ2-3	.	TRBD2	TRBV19	CASSIFPLAGGGNTQYF	TGTGCCAGTAGTATCTTCCCCCTAGCGGGAGGCGGGAATACGCAGTATTTT
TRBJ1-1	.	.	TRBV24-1	CATRTRVGEAFF	TGTGCCACCAGGACCCGGGTGGGTGAAGCTTTCTTT
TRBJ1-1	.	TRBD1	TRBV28	CASRGDLGGHTEAFF	TGTGCCAGCAGGGGGGACTTAGGGGGCCACACTGAAGCTTTCTTT
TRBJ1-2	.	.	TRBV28	CASSFFPPEKSGGYTF	TGTGCCAGCAGTTTTTTTCCCCCTGAAAAAAGCGGCGGCTACACCTTC
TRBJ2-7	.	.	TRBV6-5	CASGRTSYEQYF	TGTGCCAGCGGGCGGACTTCCTACGAGCAGTACTTC
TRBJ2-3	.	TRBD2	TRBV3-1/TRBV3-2	CASSAGGPTDTQYF	TGTGCCAGCAGCGCGGGGGGGCCGACAGATACGCAGTATTTT
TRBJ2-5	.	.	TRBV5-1	CASSLSGRETQYF	TGCGCCAGCAGCTTGTCAGGGCGGGAGACCCAGTACTTC
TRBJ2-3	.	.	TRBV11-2	CASSLGVDYSTDTQYF	TGTGCCAGCAGCTTAGGCGTAGACTATAGCACAGATACGCAGTATTTT